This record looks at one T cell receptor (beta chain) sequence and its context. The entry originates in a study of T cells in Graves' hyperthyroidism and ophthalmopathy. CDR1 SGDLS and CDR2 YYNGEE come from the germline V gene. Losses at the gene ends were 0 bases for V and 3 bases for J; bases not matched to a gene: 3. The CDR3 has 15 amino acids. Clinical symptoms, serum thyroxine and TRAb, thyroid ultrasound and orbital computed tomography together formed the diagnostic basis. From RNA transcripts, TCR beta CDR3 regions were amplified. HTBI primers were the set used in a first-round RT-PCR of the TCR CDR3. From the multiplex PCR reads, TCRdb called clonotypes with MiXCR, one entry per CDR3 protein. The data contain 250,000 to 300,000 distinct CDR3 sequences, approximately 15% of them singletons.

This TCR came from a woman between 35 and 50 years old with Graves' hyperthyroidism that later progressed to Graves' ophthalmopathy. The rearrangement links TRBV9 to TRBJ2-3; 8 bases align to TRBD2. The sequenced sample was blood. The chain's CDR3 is CASSVGGGGTDTQYF. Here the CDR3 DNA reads TGTGCCAGCAGCGTAGGCGGCGGGGGGACAGATACGCAGTATTTT. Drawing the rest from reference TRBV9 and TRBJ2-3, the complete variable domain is DSGVTQTPKHLITATGQRVTLRCSPRSGDLSVYWYQQSLDQGLQFLIQYYNGEERAKGNILERFSAQQFPDLHSELNLSSLELGDSALYFCASSVGGGGTDTQYFGPGTRLTVL.